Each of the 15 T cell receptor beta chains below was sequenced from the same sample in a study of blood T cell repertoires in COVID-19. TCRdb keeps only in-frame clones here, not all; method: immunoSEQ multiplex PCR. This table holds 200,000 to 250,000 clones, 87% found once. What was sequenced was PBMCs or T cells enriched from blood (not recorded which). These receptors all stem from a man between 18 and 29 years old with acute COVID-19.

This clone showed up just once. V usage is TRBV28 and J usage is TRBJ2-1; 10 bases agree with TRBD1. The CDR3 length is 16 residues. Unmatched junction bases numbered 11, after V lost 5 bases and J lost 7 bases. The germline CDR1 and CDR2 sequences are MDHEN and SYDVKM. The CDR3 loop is CASSPMDRGVLNEQFF. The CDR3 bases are TGTGCCAGCAGTCCGATGGACAGGGGGGTTTTAAATGAGCAGTTCTTC.

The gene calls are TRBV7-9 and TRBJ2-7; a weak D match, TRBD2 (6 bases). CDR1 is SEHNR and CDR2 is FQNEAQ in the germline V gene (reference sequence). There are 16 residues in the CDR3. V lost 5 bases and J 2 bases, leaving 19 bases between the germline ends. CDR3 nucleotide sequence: TGTGCCAGCAGCCCAAGCGCTGGGACGGGAGCCTACGAGCAGTACTTC. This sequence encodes CASSPSAGTGAYEQYF.

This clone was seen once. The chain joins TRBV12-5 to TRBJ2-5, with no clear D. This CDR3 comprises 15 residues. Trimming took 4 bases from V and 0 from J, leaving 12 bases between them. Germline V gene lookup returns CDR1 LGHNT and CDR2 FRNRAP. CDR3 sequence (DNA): TGTGCTAGTGGTTCCGTCCGTGGCTACCAAGAGACCCAGTACTTC. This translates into CASGSVRGYQETQYF.

CDR3 DNA: TGTGCCAGCAGCCGGATCGGACAGGGCCAAGCTAACTATGGCTACACCTTC. As protein: CASSRIGQGQANYGYTF. The chain couples TRBV13 to TRBJ1-2, with 8 bases fitting TRBD1. This CDR3 comprises 17 residues. Germline V gene lookup returns CDR1 PRHDT and CDR2 FYEKMQ (reference sequence). V shed 5 bases, J shed 0 bases, and the junction held 11 bases outside the gene matches.

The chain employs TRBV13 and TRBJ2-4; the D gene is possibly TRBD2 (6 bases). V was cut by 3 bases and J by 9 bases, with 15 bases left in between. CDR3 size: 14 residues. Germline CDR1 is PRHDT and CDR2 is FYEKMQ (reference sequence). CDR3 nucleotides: TGTGCCAGCAGCTTCTCGGGGGATGGAATCATTCAGTACTTC. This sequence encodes CASSFSGDGIIQYF.

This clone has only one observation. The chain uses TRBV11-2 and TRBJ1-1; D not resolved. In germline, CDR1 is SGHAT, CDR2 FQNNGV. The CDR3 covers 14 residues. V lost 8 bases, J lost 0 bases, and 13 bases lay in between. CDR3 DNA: TGTGCCAGCGGCGGAGTGAGACTGAACACTGAAGCTTTCTTT. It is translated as CASGGVRLNTEAFF.

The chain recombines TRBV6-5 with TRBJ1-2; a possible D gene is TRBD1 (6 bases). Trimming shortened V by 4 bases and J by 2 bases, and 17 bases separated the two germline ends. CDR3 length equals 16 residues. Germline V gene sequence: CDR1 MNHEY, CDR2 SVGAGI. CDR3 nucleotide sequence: TGTGCCAGCAGTTCCCCCACCCAGGACAGCAACTATGGCTACACCTTC. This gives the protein CASSSPTQDSNYGYTF.

The CDR3: CASSPPPWTSSDNEQFF. The CDR3 bases are TGTGCCAGCAGCCCGCCCCCTTGGACTAGCTCGGACAATGAGCAGTTCTTC. The rearrangement links TRBV7-2 to TRBJ2-1, with 8 bases lining up with TRBD2. CDR1 is SGHTA and CDR2 is FQGNSA in the germline V gene. V shed 5 bases and J 5 bases; nucleotides not matched to a gene: 14. This CDR3 is 17 amino acids long.

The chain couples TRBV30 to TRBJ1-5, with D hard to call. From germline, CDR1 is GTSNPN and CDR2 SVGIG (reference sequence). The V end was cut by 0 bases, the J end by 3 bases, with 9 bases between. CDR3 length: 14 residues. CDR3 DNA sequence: TGTGCCTGGAGTGTACTTGACTTCAATCAGCCCCAGCATTTT. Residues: CAWSVLDFNQPQHF.

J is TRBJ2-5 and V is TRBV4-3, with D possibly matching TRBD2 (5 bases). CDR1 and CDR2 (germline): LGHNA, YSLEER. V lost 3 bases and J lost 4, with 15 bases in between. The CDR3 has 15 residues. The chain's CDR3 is CASSQRAGPRETQYF. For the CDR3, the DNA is TGCGCCAGCAGCCAGAGGGCGGGTCCTCGAGAGACCCAGTACTTC.

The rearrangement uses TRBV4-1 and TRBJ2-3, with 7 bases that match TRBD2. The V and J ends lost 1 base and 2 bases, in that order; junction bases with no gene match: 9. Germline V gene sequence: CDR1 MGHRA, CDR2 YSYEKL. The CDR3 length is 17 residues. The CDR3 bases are TGCGCCAGCAGCCAAGCGGCTAGCGGAGGCGACACAGATACGCAGTATTTT. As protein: CASSQAASGGDTDTQYF.

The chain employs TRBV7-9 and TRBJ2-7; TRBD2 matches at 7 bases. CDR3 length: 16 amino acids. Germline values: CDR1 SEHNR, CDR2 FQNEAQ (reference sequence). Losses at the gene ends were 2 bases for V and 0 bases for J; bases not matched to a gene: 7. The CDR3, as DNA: TGTGCCAGCAGCTTAAAGGCTAGCGGTGGCTCCTACGAGCAGTACTTC. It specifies CASSLKASGGSYEQYF.

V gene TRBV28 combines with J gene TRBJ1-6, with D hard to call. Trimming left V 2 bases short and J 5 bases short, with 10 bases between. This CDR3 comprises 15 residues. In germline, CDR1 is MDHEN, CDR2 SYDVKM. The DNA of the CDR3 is TGTGCCAGCAGTTTAGTGGCTCCCCATAATTCACCCCTCCACTTT. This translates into CASSLVAPHNSPLHF. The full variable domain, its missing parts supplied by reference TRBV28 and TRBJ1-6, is DVKVTQSSRYLVKRTGEKVFLECVQDMDHENMFWYRQDPGLGLRLIYFSYDVKMKEKGDIPEGYSVSREKKERFSLILESASTNQTSMYLCASSLVAPHNSPLHFGNGTRLTVT.

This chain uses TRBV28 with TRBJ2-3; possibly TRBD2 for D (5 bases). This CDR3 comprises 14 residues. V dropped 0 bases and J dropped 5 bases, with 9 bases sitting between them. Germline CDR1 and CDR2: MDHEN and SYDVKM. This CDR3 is CASSLWGSEDTQYF. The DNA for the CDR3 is TGTGCCAGCAGTTTATGGGGGAGCGAAGATACGCAGTATTTT.

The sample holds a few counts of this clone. The CDR3 sequence: CASRTTGTGYYEQYF. Here the CDR3 DNA reads TGTGCCAGTAGAACTACCGGGACAGGGTACTACGAGCAGTACTTC. This chain uses TRBV19 with TRBJ2-7, with 9 bases aligning to TRBD1. This CDR3 has 15 residues. Germline V gives CDR1 LNHDA, CDR2 SQIVND (reference sequence). J gave up 3 bases and V 6 bases, and 9 bases lay outside the gene matches.